These 16 T cell receptor beta chains came from one sample sequenced in a study of T-cell reconstitution after alpha-beta-depleted transplantation in children. The library targeted TCRbeta and was prepared with unique molecular identifiers. TCRdb passed the PCR reads through MiXCR, listing each CDR3 protein once. The sample gives 490,000 or so distinct CDR3 sequences, roughly an eighth of which show up once; approximately 5.4% is in the top ten. The sequencing used PBMCs from the stem cell graft donor, collected from the stem cell graft. These receptors were collected from a human donor who donated a stem cell graft to a child with combined immunodeficiency.

This sequence joins TRBV30 and TRBJ1-1, with D possibly TRBD1 on 5 matching bases. This CDR3 region has 13 residues. With 5 bases removed from V and 4 bases from J, the gap between germline ends came to 14 bases. CDR1 and CDR2 (germline): GTSNPN, SVGIG (reference sequence). The CDR3 protein is CAWSPIGGTEAFF. The CDR3 region has the DNA TGTGCCTGGTCTCCAATCGGGGGCACTGAAGCTTTCTTT.

In this sample, this clonotype turned up many times. This sequence joins TRBV20-1 and TRBJ2-2; 10 bases map to TRBD1. Losses at the gene ends were 6 bases for V and 0 bases for J; bases not matched to a gene: 4. CDR1 and CDR2 (germline): DFQATT, SNEGSKA (reference sequence). The CDR3 length is 15 residues. The CDR3 DNA sequence: TGCAGTGCCGGGGACAGGGGACCGAACACCGGGGAGCTGTTTTTT. The encoded protein is CSAGDRGPNTGELFF.

V is TRBV15 and J is TRBJ2-2, with 9 bases fitting TRBD2. The V gene's germline CDR1 is LNHNV and CDR2 YYDKDF (reference sequence). Losses at the gene ends were 2 bases for V and 5 bases for J; bases not matched to a gene: 6. The CDR3 totals 16 residues. The CDR3 is CATSRWTSVGTGELFF. The CDR3, as DNA: TGTGCCACCAGCAGATGGACTAGCGTAGGAACCGGGGAGCTGTTTTTT.

This rearrangement joins TRBV29-1 to TRBJ2-3; D remains unclear. This CDR3 comprises 11 residues. Germline lookup yields CDR1 SQVTM and CDR2 ANQGSEA. Trimming took 7 bases from V and 5 from J, leaving 10 bases between them. As DNA, the CDR3 is TGCAGCGACCGATCGGGAGATACGCAGTATTTT. Amino acids: CSDRSGDTQYF.

This clonotype was picked up many times. The chain couples TRBV25-1 to TRBJ2-3, with D perhaps TRBD2 (5 bases). V was clipped by 0 bases and J by 2 bases, with 15 bases between them. The length of the CDR3 is 17 residues. Germline V gene sequence: CDR1 MGHDK, CDR2 SYGVNS. The CDR3 spells CASSEYKLWLATDTQYF. The CDR3 region has the DNA TGTGCCAGCAGTGAATATAAGTTGTGGCTAGCCACAGATACGCAGTATTTT.

This clonotype came up many times. This rearrangement joins TRBV4-2 to TRBJ2-7; 9 bases match TRBD2. CDR3 size: 15 residues. Germline values: CDR1 LGHNA, CDR2 YNFKEQ. The V gene end was trimmed by 0 bases and the J gene end by 5 bases; junction bases not matched to a gene: 5. The CDR3 coding sequence is TGTGCCAGCAGCCAAGATCCTTCTAGCGGGAACGAGCAGTACTTC. Protein product: CASSQDPSSGNEQYF.

V is TRBV29-1 and J is TRBJ2-3; 11 nucleotides agree with TRBD2. Germline lookup yields CDR1 SQVTM and CDR2 ANQGSEA. This CDR3 spans 16 amino acids. J lost 2 bases, V lost 6 bases, and 10 bases had no gene match. The CDR3 DNA reads as TGCAGCGTAGAGTTGGGACTAGCGGCCGACACAGATACGCAGTATTTT. Amino acid sequence: CSVELGLAADTDTQYF.

There are a few counts of this clonotype. The chain couples TRBV18 to TRBJ2-3; 10 bases line up with TRBD2. Germline V gene sequence: CDR1 KGHSH, CDR2 LQKENI. The trim removed 6 bases at V and 6 bases at J, leaving 3 bases unmatched. CDR3 length: 13 residues. CDR3 in amino acids: CASSTSGIDTQYF. The CDR3 region has the DNA TGTGCCAGCTCCACTAGCGGGATTGATACGCAGTATTTT. Together with reference TRBV18 and TRBJ2-3, the CDR3 gives the full variable domain: NAGVMQNPRHLVRRRGQEARLRCSPMKGHSHVYWYRQLPEEGLKFMVYLQKENIIDESGMPKERFSAEFPKEGPSILRIQQVVRGDSAAYFCASSTSGIDTQYFGPGTRLTVL.

This clonotype came up many times. The rearrangement uses TRBV10-3 and TRBJ2-4; D uncertain. The V end lost 2 bases, the J end lost 0 bases, and 5 bases lay between the germline ends. CDR3 length equals 14 residues. Germline values: CDR1 ENHRY, CDR2 SYGVKD. The CDR3 region has the DNA TGTGCCATCAGTGAGACCGTAGCCAAAAACATTCAGTACTTC. Protein product: CAISETVAKNIQYF.

This clonotype was observed a handful of times. The chain is built from TRBV12-3 or TRBV12-4 and TRBJ2-3; a weak D match, TRBD2 (6 bases). Trimming pared 3 bases from V and 0 bases from J, leaving 10 bases between. The CDR3 has 15 residues. CDR3 loop: CASSLEGDSTDTQYF. DNA of the CDR3: TGTGCCAGCAGTTTGGAGGGTGATAGCACAGATACGCAGTATTTT.

This clonotype was recorded at least ten times. The V gene is TRBV6-2 or TRBV6-3, the J gene TRBJ2-1; 7 bases match TRBD1. V gave up 6 bases and J gave up 3 bases; unmatched junction bases: 8. CDR1 and CDR2 (germline): MNHEY, SVGEGT. The CDR3 is 15 residues long. The CDR3 nucleotides are TGTGCCAGCAGACCCGGACAGGTTTACTACAATGAGCAGTTCTTC. Amino acids: CASRPGQVYYNEQFF.

This clonotype turned up a few times. V and J are TRBV12-3 or TRBV12-4 and TRBJ2-7, with D tentatively TRBD2 (5 bases). V lost 6 bases and J 3 bases, leaving 12 bases between the germline ends. The CDR3 loop spans 13 amino acids. The CDR3 DNA reads as TGTGCCAGCAGCCCGCGGGCTTACTACGAGCAGTACTTC. This translates into CASSPRAYYEQYF.

The chain uses TRBV3-1 and TRBJ2-3; TRBD1 aligns across 9 bases. V lost 4 bases and J lost 1; bases outside the gene matches: 3. The CDR3 is made up of 15 amino acids. Looked up from germline, CDR1 is LGHDT and CDR2 is YNNKEL (reference sequence). The chain's CDR3 is CASSLRQGGTDTQYF. In nucleotides, the CDR3 is TGTGCCAGCAGCCTACGACAGGGGGGCACAGATACGCAGTATTTT.

This clonotype was counted between two and nine times. The chain is built from TRBV6-5 and TRBJ2-5; D is uncertain. The V end was cut by 0 bases, the J end by 0 bases, with 8 bases between. The CDR3 spans 15 residues. The germline V gene has CDR1 MNHEY and CDR2 SVGAGI. The CDR3 here is CASSYSIDYQETQYF. As DNA, the CDR3 is TGTGCCAGCAGTTACTCGATAGACTACCAAGAGACCCAGTACTTC.

This clonotype has more than one count but fewer than ten. V gene TRBV7-2 combines with J gene TRBJ1-5, with D possibly matching TRBD1 (5 bases). Trimming stripped 1 base from V and 6 bases from J, with 10 bases between. Germline loops: CDR1 SGHTA, CDR2 FQGNSA. The CDR3 is 14 amino acids. The CDR3 DNA sequence: TGTGCCAGCAGCTTAGACGGGGGTTTTCAGCCCCAGCATTTT. Translating gives CASSLDGGFQPQHF. Together with reference TRBV7-2 and TRBJ1-5, the CDR3 gives the full variable domain: GAGVSQSPSNKVTEKGKDVELRCDPISGHTALYWYRQSLGQGLEFLIYFQGNSAPDKSGLPSDRFSAERTGGSVSTLTIQRTQQEDSAVYLCASSLDGGFQPQHFGDGTRLSIL.

This clonotype was counted only a few times. V and J are TRBV7-2 and TRBJ2-1; D assignment may be TRBD1 or TRBD2 (5 bases each). This CDR3 spans 16 amino acids. Germline V gene lookup returns CDR1 SGHTA and CDR2 FQGNSA. Trimming left V 5 bases short and J 1 base short, with 15 bases between. DNA for the CDR3: TGTGCCAGCAGCCCGATTTATGGGGGTTCCTACAATGAGCAGTTCTTC. Encoded protein: CASSPIYGGSYNEQFF.